Sequencing of this TCR beta chain was carried out in a study of human T cells and chemical hapten exposure. A few counts support this clonotype. The antigen remains undetermined. At one boundary the junction diverges from the germline segment, which might be a read error. Study observations and caveats: With patch test score, the counts of PT1 expanded TCRs showed a positive correlation. Versus controls, expanded TCRs had significantly more large CDR3 similarity clusters.

Time point: patch test 1, 2 weeks after DPC sensitization. Specified treatment: therapeutic diphenylcyclopropenone sensitization with weekly scalp DPC. Unfractionated whole blood was the source from which total RNA was extracted. The CDR3 covers 12 residues. The V gene's germline CDR1 is MNHEY and CDR2 SVGAGI. Individual cDNA molecules each carried unique molecular identifiers attached by the library. Via MiXCR, TCRdb re-called the RACE reads, giving one row per CDR3 protein. The data hold about 100,000 distinct CDR3 sequences, with 10% observed a single time. Source: whole blood, taken in connection with sensitization to the hapten diphenylcyclopropenone (DPC). The receptor's source is a man aged 35-49 years with alopecia areata. Some clones in this sample may be carry-over from other donors' samples. The chain has TRBV6-5 and TRBJ1-2; D is ambiguous. CDR3 sequence: CASSPDSARLHF. In nucleotides, the CDR3 is TGTGCCAGCAGTCCCGATTCAGCCCGTCTGCACTTC.